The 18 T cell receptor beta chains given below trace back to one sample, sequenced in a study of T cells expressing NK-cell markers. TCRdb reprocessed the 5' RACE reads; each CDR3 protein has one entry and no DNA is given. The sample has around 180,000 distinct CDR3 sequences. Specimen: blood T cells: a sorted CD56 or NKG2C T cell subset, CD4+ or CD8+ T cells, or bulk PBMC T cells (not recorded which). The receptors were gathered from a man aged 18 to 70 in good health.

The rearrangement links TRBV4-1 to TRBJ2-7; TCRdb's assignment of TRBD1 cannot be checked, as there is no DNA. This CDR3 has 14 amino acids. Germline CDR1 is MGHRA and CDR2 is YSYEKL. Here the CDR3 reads CASSSTGFSYEQYF.

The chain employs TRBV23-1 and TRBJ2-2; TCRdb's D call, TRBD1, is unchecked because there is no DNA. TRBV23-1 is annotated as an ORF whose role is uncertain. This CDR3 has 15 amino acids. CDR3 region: CASSDRDRCTGELFF.

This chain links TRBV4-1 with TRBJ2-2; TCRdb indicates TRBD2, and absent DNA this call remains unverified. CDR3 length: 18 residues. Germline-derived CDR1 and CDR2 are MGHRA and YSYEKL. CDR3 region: CASSQNRWDFWRTGELFF.

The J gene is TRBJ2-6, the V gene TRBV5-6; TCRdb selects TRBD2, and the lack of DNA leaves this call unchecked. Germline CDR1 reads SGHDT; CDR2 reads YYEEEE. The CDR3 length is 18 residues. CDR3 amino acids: CASSLEVAWPSGANVLTF.

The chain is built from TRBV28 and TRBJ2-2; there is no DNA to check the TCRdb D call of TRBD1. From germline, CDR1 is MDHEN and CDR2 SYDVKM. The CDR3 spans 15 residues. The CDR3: CASRRTGANTGELFF.

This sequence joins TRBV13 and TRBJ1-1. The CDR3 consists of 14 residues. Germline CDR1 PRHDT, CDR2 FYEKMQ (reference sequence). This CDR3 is CASSSSWEGPEAFF.

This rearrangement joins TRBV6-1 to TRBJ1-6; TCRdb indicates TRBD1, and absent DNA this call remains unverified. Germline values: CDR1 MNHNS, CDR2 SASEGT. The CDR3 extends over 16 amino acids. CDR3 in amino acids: CASTGTGSSYNSPLHF.

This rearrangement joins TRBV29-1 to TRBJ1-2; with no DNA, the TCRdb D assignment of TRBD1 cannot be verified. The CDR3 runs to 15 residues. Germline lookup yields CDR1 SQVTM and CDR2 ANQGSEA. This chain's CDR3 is CSAPVIRDRVDGYTF.

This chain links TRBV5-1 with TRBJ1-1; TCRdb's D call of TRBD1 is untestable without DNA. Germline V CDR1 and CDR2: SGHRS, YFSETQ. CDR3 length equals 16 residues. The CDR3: CASSLSPGQINTEAFF.

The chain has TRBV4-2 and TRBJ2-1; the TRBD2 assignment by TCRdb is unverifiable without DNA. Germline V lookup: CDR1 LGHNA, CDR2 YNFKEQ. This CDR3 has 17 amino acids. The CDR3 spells CASSPLAGEELNNEQFF.

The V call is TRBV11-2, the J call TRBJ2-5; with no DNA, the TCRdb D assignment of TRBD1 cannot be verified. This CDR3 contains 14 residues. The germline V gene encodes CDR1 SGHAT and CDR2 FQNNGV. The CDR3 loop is CASSLGGLQETQYF.

The CDR3 sequence is CASGHRGNSGNTIYF. The V and J genes are TRBV5-8 and TRBJ1-3; TCRdb outputs TRBD1, but without DNA this stays unchecked. The germline gives CDR1 SGHTS, CDR2 YDEGEE. The CDR3 length is 15 residues. The whole variable domain, remainder taken from reference TRBV5-8 and TRBJ1-3, is EAGVTQSPTHLIKTRGQQATLRCSPISGHTSVYWYQQALGLGLQFLLWYDEGEERNRGNFPPRFSGRQFPNYSSELNVNALELEDSALYLCASGHRGNSGNTIYFGEGSWLTVV.

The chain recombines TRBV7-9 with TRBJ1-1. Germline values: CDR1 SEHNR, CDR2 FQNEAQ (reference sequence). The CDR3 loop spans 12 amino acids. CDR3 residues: CASSLTNTEAFF.

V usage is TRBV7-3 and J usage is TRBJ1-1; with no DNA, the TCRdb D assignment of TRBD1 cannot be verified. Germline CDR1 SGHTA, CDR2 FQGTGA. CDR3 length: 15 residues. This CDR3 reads CASSLWAGADTEAFF.

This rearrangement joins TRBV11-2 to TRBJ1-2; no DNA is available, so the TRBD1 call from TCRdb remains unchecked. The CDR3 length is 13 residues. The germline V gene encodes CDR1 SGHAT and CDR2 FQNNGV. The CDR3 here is CASRDPAGAGYTF.

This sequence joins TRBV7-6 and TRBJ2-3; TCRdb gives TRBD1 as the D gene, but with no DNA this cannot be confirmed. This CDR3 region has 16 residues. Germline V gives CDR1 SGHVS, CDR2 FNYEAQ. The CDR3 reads CASSPLVRGGPDTQYF.

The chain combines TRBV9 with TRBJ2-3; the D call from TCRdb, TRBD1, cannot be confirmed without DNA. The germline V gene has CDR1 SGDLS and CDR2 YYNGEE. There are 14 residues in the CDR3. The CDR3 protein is CASSTRIDTDTQYF.

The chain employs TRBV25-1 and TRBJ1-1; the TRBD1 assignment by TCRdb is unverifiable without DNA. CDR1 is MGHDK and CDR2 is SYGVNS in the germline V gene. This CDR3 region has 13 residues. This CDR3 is CASSAGGASEAFF.